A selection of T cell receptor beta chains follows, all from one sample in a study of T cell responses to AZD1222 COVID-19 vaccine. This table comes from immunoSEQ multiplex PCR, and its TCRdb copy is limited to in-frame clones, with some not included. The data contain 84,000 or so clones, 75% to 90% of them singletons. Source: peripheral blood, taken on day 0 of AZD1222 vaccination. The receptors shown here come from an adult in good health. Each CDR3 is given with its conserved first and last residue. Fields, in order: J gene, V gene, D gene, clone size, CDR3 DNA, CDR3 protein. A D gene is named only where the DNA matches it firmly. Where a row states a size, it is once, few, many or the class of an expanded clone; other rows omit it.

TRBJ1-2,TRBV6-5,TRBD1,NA,TGTGCCAGCACTAAGACAGGGGACGGCTACACCTTC,CASTKTGDGYTF
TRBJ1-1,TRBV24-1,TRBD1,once,TGTGCCACCAGTGTCAGGGGGACCACTGAAGCTTTCTTT,CATSVRGTTEAFF
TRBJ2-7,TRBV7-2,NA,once,TGTGCCAGCAGCCCGTCAGTTAGCGGCACCTACGAGCAGTACTTC,CASSPSVSGTYEQYF
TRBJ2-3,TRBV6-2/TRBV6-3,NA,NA,TGTGCCAGCAGCTCCCGCCCTACACGCACAGATACGCAGTATTTT,CASSSRPTRTDTQYF
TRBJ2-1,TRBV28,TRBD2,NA,TGTGCCAGCAGTTTAGAGGGTTTTTTGCGGGAGGGCCTTCAGCTTGATGAGCAGTTCTTC,CASSLEGFLREGLQLDEQFF
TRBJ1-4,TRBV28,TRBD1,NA,TGTGCCAGCAGTCCAGCAGGGGGGGGACATGGTTTTCGAAAACTGTTTTTT,CASSPAGGGHGFRKLFF
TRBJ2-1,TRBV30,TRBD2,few,TGTGCCTGGAGCGGTATAACGGGAGGATCCTACAATGAGCAGTTCTTC,CAWSGITGGSYNEQFF
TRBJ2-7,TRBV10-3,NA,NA,TGTGCCATCAGAGTCGACAGGACGGGGGAGCAGTACTTC,CAIRVDRTGEQYF
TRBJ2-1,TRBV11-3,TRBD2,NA,TGTGCCAGCAGCCGCCGACTAGCGGGAGGGACGTCTGATGAGCAGTTCTTC,CASSRRLAGGTSDEQFF
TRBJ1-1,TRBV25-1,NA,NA,TGTGCCAGCAGTGAATGGTTGGGCACTGAAGCTTTCTTT,CASSEWLGTEAFF
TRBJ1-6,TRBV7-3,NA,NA,TGTGCCAGCAGCTTAAAAGGGGGTGAATCACCCCTCCACTTT,CASSLKGGESPLHF
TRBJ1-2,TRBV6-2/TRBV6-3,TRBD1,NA,TGTGCCAGCAGTTACACTTCAGGGGGCGCAGGCTATGGCTACACCTTC,CASSYTSGGAGYGYTF
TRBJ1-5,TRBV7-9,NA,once,TGTGCCAGCAGCTTAGCGATTAACAAGGGTCGAAATCAGCCCCAGCATTTT,CASSLAINKGRNQPQHF
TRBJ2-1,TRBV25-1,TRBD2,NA,TGTGCCAGCAGTGGAGCGGGGAGCTCCTACAATGAGCAGTTCTTC,CASSGAGSSYNEQFF
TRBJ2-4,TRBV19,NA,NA,TGTGCCAGTAGTATAGCCCTCCGCAGGTCCCCGGTTAACATTCAGTACTTC,CASSIALRRSPVNIQYF
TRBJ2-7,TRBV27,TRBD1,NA,TGTGCCAGCAGTCTTCTGGGACAGCCCTCCTACGAGCAGTACTTC,CASSLLGQPSYEQYF